This TCR beta chain was captured by sequencing in a study of regulatory T cells in long-lasting Graves disease. General study points: Rather than thyroid tissue, only peripheral blood underwent study.

Building of the TCR beta libraries involved iRepertoire HTBI primers and Arm-PCR of CDR3 regions. Each CDR3 protein gets one entry after TCRdb re-called the multiplex PCR reads with MiXCR. The table includes about 610,000 distinct CDR3 sequences, roughly 16% detected once. Time point of the sample: newly diagnosed GD, antithyroid drugs for less than 3 months. Researchers made the TCR library from RNA that was extracted from PBMCs. With 6 bases clipped from V and 8 bases from J, the junction kept 9 bases outside the gene matches. CDR1 is MNHEY, CDR2 SMNVEV, per germline (reference sequence). The CDR3 extends over 14 amino acids. The table lists this clonotype with many counts. Antigen: not known. The sample was also reused in another study, on T cells in Graves' hyperthyroidism and ophthalmopathy.

The source of this sequence is a young man with Graves disease. The starting material was peripheral blood mononuclear cells (PBMCs), obtained at new diagnosis, from a patient treated with antithyroid drugs. This chain connects TRBV27 to TRBJ1-2, with 10 bases that match TRBD1. DNA of the CDR3: TGTGCCAGCAGGCTGATGGGGACAGGGGAAGGCTACACCTTC. This translates into CASRLMGTGEGYTF.